What follows are 11 T cell receptor beta chains derived from one specimen sequenced in a study of blood T cell repertoires in COVID-19. TCRdb keeps only in-frame clones here, not all; method: immunoSEQ multiplex PCR. Found here are hundreds of thousands of clones, 80% to 90% of them singletons; the top ten hold 0.95% to 1.2%. The specimen was PBMCs or T cells enriched from blood (not recorded which). These receptors were taken from a man under 40 who had recovered from COVID-19.

V and J are TRBV7-2 and TRBJ2-5; 7 bases fit TRBD2. Germline assignment: CDR1 SGHTA and CDR2 FQGNSA. The CDR3 is made up of 17 amino acids. J lost 4 bases, V lost 3 bases, and 14 bases had no gene match. In nucleotides, the CDR3 is TGTGCCAGCAGCTTGGGATCAGCGGGAACTGGGGTAGAGACCCAGTACTTC. Translated, it gives CASSLGSAGTGVETQYF.

The chain employs TRBV28 and TRBJ2-1; TRBD2 aligns across 9 bases. V shed 3 bases and J 3 bases; nucleotides not matched to a gene: 3. Germline lookup yields CDR1 MDHEN and CDR2 SYDVKM. The CDR3 loop spans 15 amino acids. CDR3 sequence reads: CASSLLAGHYNEQFF. DNA of the CDR3: TGTGCCAGCAGTTTGCTAGCGGGACACTACAATGAGCAGTTCTTC. Combining the CDR3 with reference TRBV28 and TRBJ2-1 gives the whole variable domain DVKVTQSSRYLVKRTGEKVFLECVQDMDHENMFWYRQDPGLGLRLIYFSYDVKMKEKGDIPEGYSVSREKKERFSLILESASTNQTSMYLCASSLLAGHYNEQFFGPGTRLTVL.

The rearrangement uses TRBV7-2 and TRBJ2-3, with D uncertain. V was trimmed by 3 bases and J by 0 bases, leaving 13 bases between them. Germline V gene sequence: CDR1 SGHTA, CDR2 FQGNSA. The length of the CDR3 is 16 residues. In nucleotides, the CDR3 is TGTGCCAGCAGCTTTACAGTTAACCCTAGCACAGATACGCAGTATTTT. Its protein is CASSFTVNPSTDTQYF.

This chain uses TRBV27 with TRBJ1-5; D uncertain. From germline, CDR1 is MNHEY and CDR2 SMNVEV (reference sequence). Trimming shortened V by 6 bases and J by 0 bases, and 21 bases separated the two germline ends. This CDR3 is built from 18 residues. CDR3 nucleotides: TGTGCCAGCAGCCTGACAAACCCTACTGGGTATAGCAATCAGCCCCAGCATTTT. Protein sequence: CASSLTNPTGYSNQPQHF.

The rearrangement links TRBV28 to TRBJ1-5; tentatively, D is TRBD1 (5 bases). The CDR3 is made up of 16 amino acids. CDR1 and CDR2 from the germline V gene are MDHEN and SYDVKM. V was cut by 2 bases and J by 5 bases, with 16 bases left in between. This CDR3 is CASSLQGSKRHQPQHF. The DNA for the CDR3 is TGTGCCAGCAGTTTACAGGGCTCGAAGAGGCATCAGCCCCAGCATTTT.

V and J are TRBV11-1 and TRBJ1-3; D is unresolved. This CDR3 region has 13 residues. From germline, CDR1 is SGHAT and CDR2 FQDESV (reference sequence). The V end lost 6 bases, the J end lost 4 bases, and 10 bases lay between the germline ends. Here the CDR3 reads CASSFSGGNTIYF. Here the CDR3 DNA reads TGTGCCAGCAGTTTCTCGGGAGGAAACACCATATATTTT.

The chain uses TRBV5-4 and TRBJ2-2, with 7 positions matching TRBD2. The V segment lost 1 base and the J segment 5 bases; nucleotides outside the gene matches: 8. Germline lookup yields CDR1 SGHNT and CDR2 YYREEE (reference sequence). The CDR3 is made up of 16 amino acids. The CDR3 region has the DNA TGTGCCAGCAGCTTGCCGTCCCTGGGAGGGACCGGGGAGCTGTTTTTT. Residues: CASSLPSLGGTGELFF.

In its sample, this clone was seen a few times. Other DNA sequences in the same sample also yield this CDR3. This chain uses TRBV5-1 with TRBJ2-1; 7 positions match TRBD2. Germline-derived CDR1 and CDR2 are SGHRS and YFSETQ. V trimming: 2 bases; J trimming: 1 base; junction bases outside the gene matches: 3. This CDR3 has 15 residues. The CDR3 DNA reads TGCGCCAGCAGCTTAGCGGGGAGTTCCTACAATGAGCAGTTCTTC. It translates to CASSLAGSSYNEQFF.

The rearrangement links TRBV9 to TRBJ2-7, with D hard to call. This CDR3 contains 13 residues. The V end lost 4 bases, the J end lost 2 bases, and 10 bases lay between the germline ends. CDR1 is SGDLS and CDR2 is YYNGEE in the germline V gene. CDR3 residues: CASSPGSTYEQYF. CDR3 nucleotides: TGTGCCAGCAGCCCCGGGTCCACCTACGAGCAGTACTTC.

The rearrangement joins TRBV11-2 to TRBJ2-2; possible D gene TRBD1, 6 bases. The V end was cut by 5 bases, the J end by 2 bases, with 12 bases between. The V gene's germline CDR1 is SGHAT and CDR2 FQNNGV. The CDR3 is made up of 15 amino acids. The CDR3 loop is CASSVTQGNTGELFF. Written as DNA, the CDR3 is TGTGCCAGCAGCGTGACACAGGGAAACACCGGGGAGCTGTTTTTT.

The V call is TRBV28, the J call TRBJ1-1; no firm D call. This CDR3 is built from 14 residues. Trimming removed 7 bases at V and 6 bases at J, with 18 bases between. Germline V gene data show CDR1 as MDHEN and CDR2 as SYDVKM. The CDR3 nucleotides read TGTGCCAGCACCAAACCCCCTGAAGCGCCTGAAGCTTTCTTT. The encoded protein is CASTKPPEAPEAFF.